Following are 13 T cell receptor beta chains from one sample sequenced in a study of T cells after yellow fever vaccination. TCRdb fed the 5' RACE reads into MiXCR, producing one record per CDR3 protein. The table shows a few hundred thousand distinct CDR3 sequences, with more than 9% occurring only once. Sample: PBMCs, taken on the day of the first yellow fever vaccination. These receptor sequences come from a man aged 18 to 29 who received the YFV17D yellow fever vaccine.

This clonotype appeared a few times. This rearrangement joins TRBV12-3 or TRBV12-4 to TRBJ2-7; D is unclear. The CDR3 covers 13 residues. With 6 bases removed from V and 2 bases from J, the gap between germline ends came to 11 bases. The CDR3, as DNA: TGTGCCAGCAGCAAATACAGAGCCTACGAGCAGTACTTC. It is translated as CASSKYRAYEQYF.

There are a few counts of this clonotype. The chain joins TRBV7-2 to TRBJ2-7; D uncertain. Germline V gene sequence: CDR1 SGHTA, CDR2 FQGNSA. Trimming left V 4 bases short and J 2 bases short, with 12 bases between. This CDR3 has 14 residues. CDR3 DNA sequence: TGTGCCAGCAGCTCAAGGAGAACCGCCTACGAGCAGTACTTC. Its protein product is CASSSRRTAYEQYF.

This clonotype was observed at least ten times. This chain links TRBV7-2 with TRBJ2-5; possibly TRBD1 for D (7 bases). This CDR3 is built from 14 residues. Trimming left V 6 bases short and J 6 bases short, with 17 bases between. Germline V CDR1 and CDR2: SGHTA, FQGNSA. CDR3 amino acids: CASRNDRAGKTQYF. CDR3 DNA: TGTGCCAGCAGGAACGACAGGGCGGGGAAGACCCAGTACTTC.

This clonotype was counted ten times or more. The CDR3 bases are TGCGCCAGCTCGTCCCTGGGGACACAAGAGACCCAGTACTTC. This encodes CASSSLGTQETQYF. The V gene is TRBV5-1, the J gene TRBJ2-5; D may be TRBD1 (6 bases). The V gene lost 7 bases and the J gene lost 2 bases, with 15 bases spanning the gap. Germline CDR1 is SGHRS and CDR2 is YFSETQ. The CDR3 is made up of 14 amino acids.

The CDR3: CASSKAGAGGLNEQFF. The CDR3 DNA sequence: TGTGCCAGCAGCAAGGCCGGGGCGGGGGGTCTGAATGAGCAGTTCTTC. The rearrangement joins TRBV6-1 to TRBJ2-1; 8 bases are a match to TRBD2. Germline CDR1 is MNHNS and CDR2 is SASEGT. With 6 bases clipped from V and 7 bases from J, the junction kept 14 bases outside the gene matches. CDR3 size: 16 residues.

The table lists this clonotype with a few counts. The chain combines TRBV29-1 with TRBJ2-6; D might be TRBD2 (5 bases). The germline V gene encodes CDR1 SQVTM and CDR2 ANQGSEA. The CDR3 has 14 residues. V was clipped by 7 bases and J by 1 base, with 11 bases between them. CDR3 DNA sequence: TGCAGCGCCGGGCCGGGGTCTGGGGCCAACGTCCTGACTTTC. The encoded protein is CSAGPGSGANVLTF.

In this sample, this clonotype turned up a few times. The chain uses TRBV19 and TRBJ1-1, with 9 positions matching TRBD1. J was trimmed by 1 base and V by 9 bases; bases with no gene match: 3. Germline CDR1 is LNHDA and CDR2 is SQIVND (reference sequence). This CDR3 contains 13 residues. In DNA form, the CDR3 reads TGTGCCAGCGGGGACAGGGCGAACACTGAAGCTTTCTTT. Translation gives CASGDRANTEAFF.

This clonotype was detected only a few times. The V gene is TRBV4-2, the J gene TRBJ2-2; D remains ambiguous. The CDR3 runs to 17 residues. Trimming took 0 bases from V and 1 from J, leaving 12 bases between them. Germline loops: CDR1 LGHNA, CDR2 YNFKEQ. The CDR3 here is CASSQEVVWGNTGELFF. CDR3 coding DNA: TGTGCCAGCAGCCAAGAGGTCGTTTGGGGGAACACCGGGGAGCTGTTTTTT.

The V call is TRBV2, the J call TRBJ1-2, with 9 bases that match TRBD1. The ends lost 5 bases at V and 8 bases at J; junction bases unmatched: 9. CDR1 and CDR2 from the germline V gene are SNHLY and FYNNEI. The length of the CDR3 is 14 residues. CDR3 sequence reads: CASSPQGTGSGYTF. The DNA for the CDR3 is TGTGCCAGCAGTCCTCAGGGGACAGGGTCAGGCTACACCTTC.

In this sample, this clonotype turned up once. This rearrangement joins TRBV24-1 to TRBJ2-1; D is unresolved. The CDR3 loop spans 12 amino acids. The germline V and J ends were trimmed by 3 bases and 10 bases, with 9 bases remaining between them. Germline V CDR1 and CDR2: KGHDR, SFDVKD. In nucleotides, the CDR3 is TGTGCCACCAGTGATGCAAAGGGAGAGCAGTTCTTC. The encoded protein is CATSDAKGEQFF.

The chain links TRBV18 to TRBJ2-5; no clear D. Trimming took 0 bases from V and 2 from J, leaving 10 bases between them. The germline V gene has CDR1 KGHSH and CDR2 LQKENI. The CDR3 length is 15 residues. This CDR3 reads CASSPPSWRQETQYF. The DNA of the CDR3 is TGTGCCAGCTCACCACCTTCGTGGCGACAAGAGACCCAGTACTTC.

This chain joins TRBV9 and TRBJ2-7; 10 nucleotides agree with TRBD1. In germline, CDR1 is SGDLS, CDR2 YYNGEE. Germline trimming cut 2 bases from V and 3 bases from J; bases unmatched to any gene: 14. The length of the CDR3 is 18 residues. In DNA, the CDR3 is TGTGCCAGCAGCGTTAGGGACAGGGGAAGTAGCGGGGACTACGAGCAGTACTTC. Translated, it gives CASSVRDRGSSGDYEQYF.

This clonotype was counted between two and nine times. For the CDR3, the DNA is TGTGCCAGCAGCAACGACCCGAGCTCTGGGGCCAACGTCCTGACTTTC. This translates into CASSNDPSSGANVLTF. The chain has TRBV7-9 and TRBJ2-6, with D uncertain. The CDR3 runs to 16 residues. V gave up 5 bases and J gave up 0 bases, with 11 bases separating them. Germline CDR1 reads SEHNR; CDR2 reads FQNEAQ (reference sequence).